Below, 4 T cell receptor beta chains from the same sample are listed, as sequenced in a study of cytomegalovirus exposure and HLA in healthy donors. Use of 60 Vbeta and 13 Jbeta primers characterized the PCR. Clones were sequenced by immunoSEQ multiplex PCR, and TCRdb holds only the in-frame ones, with some missing. The sample contains over 150,000 clones, around 80% of which appear only once. Specimen: PBMCs. The source is a woman in her 30s in good health and CMV-seropositive.

The rearrangement joins TRBV5-5 to TRBJ2-3, with 8 bases that match TRBD1. Germline V CDR1 and CDR2: SGHKS, YYEKEE (reference sequence). With 4 bases clipped from V and 3 bases from J, the junction kept 4 bases outside the gene matches. This CDR3 is built from 14 residues. The CDR3 DNA is TGTGCCAGCAGCCCCTGGACAGGGACAGATACGCAGTATTTT. It encodes CASSPWTGTDTQYF.

The sample holds a few counts of this clone. V is TRBV7-9 and J is TRBJ2-7, with D possibly TRBD2 on 7 matching bases. In germline, CDR1 is SEHNR, CDR2 FQNEAQ (reference sequence). V was pared by 3 bases and J by 3 bases, with 12 bases between. The CDR3 length is 14 residues. The CDR3 coding sequence is TGTGCCAGCAGCTTCGCGGGGGCGGGCTACGAGCAGTACTTC. As protein: CASSFAGAGYEQYF.

The genes are TRBV13 and TRBJ2-7; 9 nucleotides match TRBD2. J was trimmed by 2 bases and V by 3 bases; bases with no gene match: 2. CDR3 length: 14 residues. Germline values: CDR1 PRHDT, CDR2 FYEKMQ (reference sequence). The CDR3 region is CASSFAGGTYEQYF. In DNA, the CDR3 is TGTGCCAGCAGCTTTGCGGGGGGGACCTACGAGCAGTACTTC.

The gene calls are TRBV7-2 and TRBJ1-5, with TRBD1 matching over 9 bases. The germline gives CDR1 SGHTA, CDR2 FQGNSA. V was clipped by 5 bases and J by 8 bases; unmatched bases: 13. This CDR3 is built from 16 residues. CDR3 sequence: CASSPPGTGISKPQHF. CDR3 nucleotide sequence: TGTGCCAGCAGCCCCCCAGGGACAGGGATATCGAAGCCCCAGCATTTT.